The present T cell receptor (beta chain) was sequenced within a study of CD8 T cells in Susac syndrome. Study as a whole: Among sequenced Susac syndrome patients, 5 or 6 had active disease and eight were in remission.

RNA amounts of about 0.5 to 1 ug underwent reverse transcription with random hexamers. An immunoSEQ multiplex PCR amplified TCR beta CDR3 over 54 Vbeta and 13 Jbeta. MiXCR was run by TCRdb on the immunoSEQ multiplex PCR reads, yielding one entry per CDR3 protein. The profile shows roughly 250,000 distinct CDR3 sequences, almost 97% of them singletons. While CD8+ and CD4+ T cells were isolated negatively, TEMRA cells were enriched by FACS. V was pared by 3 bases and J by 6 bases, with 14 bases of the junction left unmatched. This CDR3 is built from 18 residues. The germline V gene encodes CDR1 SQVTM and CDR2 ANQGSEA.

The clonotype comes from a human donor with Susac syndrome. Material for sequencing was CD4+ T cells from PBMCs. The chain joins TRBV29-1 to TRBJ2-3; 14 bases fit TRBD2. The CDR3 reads CSVERLAGGPGAPDTQYF. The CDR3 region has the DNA TGCAGCGTTGAGCGACTAGCGGGAGGGCCCGGCGCTCCCGATACGCAGTATTTT.